The source of this TCR beta chain is a study of blood T cell dynamics during melanoma immunotherapy. Method: immunoSEQ multiplex PCR; TCRdb's copy keeps in-frame clones and lacks some. This table holds tens of thousands of clones, roughly nine tenths found once. The time point: pre-treatment baseline. No patient had earlier systemic cancer treatment, concurrent immunosuppressants, or another active cancer. The CDR3 runs to 14 residues. V was pared by 2 bases and J by 5 bases, with 9 bases between. The germline CDR1 and CDR2 sequences are MGHDK and SYGVNS. The chain links TRBV25-1 to TRBJ1-4; D unresolved. Material: blood, obtained from a patient treated with checkpoint blockade. This clonotype originated in a human donor with melanoma. As DNA, the CDR3 is TGTGCCAGCAGTGAACTTGGCCGGAATGAAAAACTGTTTTTT. It yields the protein CASSELGRNEKLFF.